This is a list of T cell receptor beta chains from one sample in a study of shared clonotypes between healthy human individuals. The data were produced by immunoSEQ multiplex PCR, yet TCRdb's version contains in-frame clones alone and is incomplete. This sample has millions of clones, with approximately 92% found just once. The sequenced material came from naive CD4+ T cells sorted from blood. These receptors originate from a man between 18 and 35 years old in good health. CDR3s include the opening cysteine and the closing phenylalanine or tryptophan. A D gene is named only where the DNA matches it firmly. A clone size is listed for some rows: how often the clone was seen (once, few, many), or a class if it is expanded.

J gene	clone size	CDR3 length	V gene	D gene	CDR3 DNA	CDR3 protein
TRBJ1-1	.	13	TRBV30	.	TGTGCCTGGAGTACAGGGCGGAAGACTGAAGCTTTCTTT	CAWSTGRKTEAFF
TRBJ1-2	.	16	TRBV5-1	TRBD1	TGCGCCAGCAGCTTGGGTCCTACAGGGGGCGGCTATGGCTACACCTTC	CASSLGPTGGGYGYTF
TRBJ2-5	.	15	TRBV11-2	TRBD1	TGTGCCAGCACCCGCGGGACAGGGGGTTATGAGACCCAGTACTTC	CASTRGTGGYETQYF
TRBJ2-7	.	12	TRBV27	.	TGTGCCAGCAGATCAAACAGCTACGAGCAGTACTTC	CASRSNSYEQYF
TRBJ1-2	.	18	TRBV9	TRBD1	TGTGCCAGCAGCCCGCGCACCGGGACAGGCACGGCTAACTATGGCTACACCTTC	CASSPRTGTGTANYGYTF
TRBJ2-7	.	15	TRBV27	.	TGTGCCAGCAGTTTAGCGGGGACAGTAGAGGGCGAGCAGTACTTC	CASSLAGTVEGEQYF
TRBJ1-2	.	15	TRBV18	.	TGTGCCAGCTCACCACCGTTAGGGAACAACTATGGCTACACCTTC	CASSPPLGNNYGYTF
TRBJ2-1	.	15	TRBV5-1	.	TGCGCCAGCAGCACTACGGGACTCTCCTACAATGAGCAGTTCTTC	CASSTTGLSYNEQFF
TRBJ2-1	.	14	TRBV30	.	TGTGCCTGGAGTAACAGAATAGCTCGGGATGAGCAGTTCTTC	CAWSNRIARDEQFF
TRBJ1-1	.	11	TRBV6-5	TRBD1	TGTGCCAGCAGCAGATACGACAGGGATTTCTTT	CASSRYDRDFF
TRBJ1-1	once	14	TRBV7-6	.	TGTGCCAGCAGCTTCGGCGGGTTCAACACTGAAGCTTTCTTT	CASSFGGFNTEAFF
TRBJ2-5	.	14	TRBV6-4	TRBD2	TGTGCCAGCAGGGGACTAGCGCACGGGGAGACCCAGTACTTC	CASRGLAHGETQYF
TRBJ1-2	.	12	TRBV2	.	TGTGCCAGCAGTGAGGTGTCCTATGGCTACACCTTC	CASSEVSYGYTF
TRBJ2-3	.	15	TRBV4-1	.	TGCGCCAGCAGCCAAGAGGAAAGAGGTTTAGATACGCAGTATTTT	CASSQEERGLDTQYF
TRBJ2-3	.	14	TRBV19	.	TGTGCCAGTAGTATAGATAGCGGCCGCCCTACGCAGTATTTT	CASSIDSGRPTQYF
TRBJ2-1	.	16	TRBV19	.	TGTGCCAGTAGTATAGATAGGATCCGCTCCTACAATGAGCAGTTCTTC	CASSIDRIRSYNEQFF
TRBJ1-2	.	13	TRBV18	.	TGTGCCAGCTCACCACCGGGGGGGTATGGCTACACCTTC	CASSPPGGYGYTF
TRBJ1-1	.	15	TRBV10-3	.	TGTGCCATCAGTGAGTCCGGGGGGAAGAACACTGAAGCTTTCTTT	CAISESGGKNTEAFF
TRBJ2-1	.	11	TRBV14	.	TGTGCCAGCAGCCAAGAATGGTACCAGTTCTTC	CASSQEWYQFF
TRBJ1-2	.	14	TRBV18	.	TGTGCCAGCTCACCGGTTAGAGAGAACTATGGCTACACCTTC	CASSPVRENYGYTF
TRBJ1-3	.	16	TRBV5-1	TRBD1	TGCGCCAGCAGCTTGGCAGGGGGTAGCTCTGGAAACACCATATATTTT	CASSLAGGSSGNTIYF
TRBJ2-1	.	14	TRBV6-4	TRBD2	TGTGCCAGCAGTGATGGGACTAGCGTCAATGAGCAGTTCTTC	CASSDGTSVNEQFF
TRBJ1-2	.	12	TRBV11-3	TRBD1	TGTGCCAGCAGCTCAGGGGGCGGTGGCTACACCTTC	CASSSGGGGYTF
TRBJ2-7	.	17	TRBV7-2	.	TGTGCCAGCAGCTTATTTGGCACCCCCGGGACCAACTACGAGCAGTACTTC	CASSLFGTPGTNYEQYF
TRBJ1-2	.	13	TRBV6-1	.	TGTGCCAGCAGTGAAGCGGCAGCAAATGGCTACACCTTC	CASSEAAANGYTF
TRBJ2-3	.	16	TRBV10-2	.	TGCGCCAGCAGTGAATGGGTCGGGCAAAGCACAGATACGCAGTATTTT	CASSEWVGQSTDTQYF
TRBJ2-2	.	16	TRBV5-1	.	TGCGCCAGCAGCTTGCCGGGCAGGGGTCGTACCGGGGAGCTGTTTTTT	CASSLPGRGRTGELFF
TRBJ2-3	.	14	TRBV7-9	.	TGTGCCAGCAGCTTAGGTAGTGACACAGATACGCAGTATTTT	CASSLGSDTDTQYF
TRBJ2-3	.	16	TRBV7-2	TRBD2	TGTGCCAGCAGCCCACCGGGACTAGCGGACGGGAGAACGCAGTATTTT	CASSPPGLADGRTQYF
TRBJ1-6	.	14	TRBV7-2	.	TGTGCCAGCAGCTCACATTTGGGGGATTCACCCCTCCACTTT	CASSSHLGDSPLHF
TRBJ2-7	.	14	TRBV5-1	TRBD2	TGCGCCAGCAGCTCCAGACTAGCGGTCTACGAGCAGTACTTC	CASSSRLAVYEQYF
TRBJ1-1	.	15	TRBV13	TRBD1	TGTGCCAGCAGTTCCGGGACAGGGGCGTGGACTGAAGCTTTCTTT	CASSSGTGAWTEAFF
TRBJ1-1	few	14	TRBV19	.	TGTGCCAGTAGTCTCAAACTGGGGAACACTGAAGCTTTCTTT	CASSLKLGNTEAFF
TRBJ1-5	.	13	TRBV28	.	TGTGCCAGCAGTTTCAGTAGCAATCAGCCCCAGCATTTT	CASSFSSNQPQHF
TRBJ2-5	.	13	TRBV10-3	.	TGTGCCATCAGTCAGACTGTACAAGAGACCCAGTACTTC	CAISQTVQETQYF
TRBJ2-1	.	16	TRBV7-2	.	TGTGCCAGCAGCAAAAGCGGGTACAGCTCCTACAATGAGCAGTTCTTC	CASSKSGYSSYNEQFF
TRBJ2-3	.	16	TRBV28	TRBD2	TGTGCCAGCAGTTTAGTGGTAGCGGGGGGGCGAGATACGCAGTATTTT	CASSLVVAGGRDTQYF
TRBJ1-1	once	15	TRBV28	TRBD1	TGTGCCAGCAGGACAGGGGCAAACATGAACACTGAAGCTTTCTTT	CASRTGANMNTEAFF
TRBJ2-1	once	15	TRBV2	TRBD2	TGTGCCAGCAGCGGCCAAGGACTAGTGGGCGAGGAGCAGTTCTTC	CASSGQGLVGEEQFF
TRBJ2-7	.	15	TRBV5-5	TRBD1	TGTGCCAGCAGCTATCGGACAGGGCATCCCTACGAGCAGTACTTC	CASSYRTGHPYEQYF
TRBJ1-2	.	12	TRBV29-1	.	TGCAGCGTTGATTCAGGGTACTATGGCTACACCTTC	CSVDSGYYGYTF
TRBJ1-2	.	14	TRBV5-1	.	TGCGCCAGCAGCTTGGGCACGGTAGGCTATGGCTACACCTTC	CASSLGTVGYGYTF
TRBJ2-3	.	13	TRBV28	.	TGTGCCAGCAGTTTCAGCAGCACAGATACGCAGTATTTT	CASSFSSTDTQYF
TRBJ1-1	few	15	TRBV4-1	.	TGCGCCAGCAGCCAAGAGTCAGCAATGAACACTGAAGCTTTCTTT	CASSQESAMNTEAFF
TRBJ2-7	.	14	TRBV6-4	TRBD1	TGTGCCAGCGGGGTGGGGACAGGGGGCTACGAGCAGTACTTC	CASGVGTGGYEQYF
TRBJ2-3	.	14	TRBV10-1	TRBD1	TGCGCCAGCGGAGGGACAGGGGGCCCCCATACGCAGTATTTT	CASGGTGGPHTQYF
TRBJ2-3	once	13	TRBV11-2	.	TGTGCCAGCAGCGGTCAGGTCACAGATACGCAGTATTTT	CASSGQVTDTQYF
TRBJ1-6	.	16	TRBV7-9	.	TGTGCCAGCAGCGGCGACCGTGGGTCCTATAATTCACCCCTCCACTTT	CASSGDRGSYNSPLHF
TRBJ1-1	once	12	TRBV2	.	TGTGCCAGCAGTGAAGAGGGCCAGCAGGGTTTCTTT	CASSEEGQQGFF
TRBJ2-7	.	14	TRBV14	.	TGTGCCAGCAGCCAAGTGTTGTCCACCTACGAGCAGTACTTC	CASSQVLSTYEQYF